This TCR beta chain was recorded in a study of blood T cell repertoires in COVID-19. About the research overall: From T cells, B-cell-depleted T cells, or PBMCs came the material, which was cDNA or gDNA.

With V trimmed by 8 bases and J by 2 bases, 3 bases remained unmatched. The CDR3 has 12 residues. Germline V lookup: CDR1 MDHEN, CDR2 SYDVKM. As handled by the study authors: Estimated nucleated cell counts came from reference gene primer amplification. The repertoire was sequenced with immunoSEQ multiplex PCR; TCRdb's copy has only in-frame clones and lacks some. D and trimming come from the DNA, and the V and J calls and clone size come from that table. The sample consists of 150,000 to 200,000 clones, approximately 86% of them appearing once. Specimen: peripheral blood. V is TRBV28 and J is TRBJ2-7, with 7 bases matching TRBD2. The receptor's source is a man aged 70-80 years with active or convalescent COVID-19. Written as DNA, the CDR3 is TGTGCCAGCGCGACTAGCACCTACGAGCAGTACTTC. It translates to CASATSTYEQYF.